The 5 T cell receptor beta chains listed next were all sequenced from one sample in a study of OX40 agonist ivuxolimab in advanced cancers. Here immunoSEQ multiplex PCR was the method, and the copy in TCRdb shows in-frame clones only, minus some. The table includes 99,000 or so clones, 95% to 97% detected once. This material consisted of CD4+ or CD8+ T cells sorted from blood, taken in a trial of the OX40 agonist ivuxolimab. These receptors all stem from an adult with an advanced solid tumor such as melanoma, head and neck, liver or kidney cancer.

The rearrangement joins TRBV14 to TRBJ1-1, with 8 bases that match TRBD1. Germline CDR1 is SGHDN and CDR2 is FVKESK. J lost 1 base, V lost 2 bases, and 3 bases had no gene match. The CDR3 length is 15 residues. CDR3 nucleotides: TGTGCCAGCAGCCAAATACAGGGGGAGAACACTGAAGCTTTCTTT. Translating gives CASSQIQGENTEAFF.

The DNA for the CDR3 is TGCGCCAGCAGCCAAGTCAGAACCGGGACTAGCGGGAGGGCTGAACCCAAAAACATTCAGTACTTC. Protein product: CASSQVRTGTSGRAEPKNIQYF. This sequence joins TRBV4-1 and TRBJ2-4; 16 bases align to TRBD2. The CDR3 totals 22 residues. Unmatched junction bases numbered 14, after V lost 1 base and J lost 2 bases. Germline V gene sequence: CDR1 MGHRA, CDR2 YSYEKL.

This chain connects TRBV25-1 to TRBJ1-2; 7 bases are a match to TRBD1. V was clipped by 6 bases and J by 2 bases; unmatched bases: 6. There are 14 residues in the CDR3. Germline CDR1 and CDR2: MGHDK and SYGVNS. The CDR3 coding sequence is TGTGCCAGCAGACCTCGGGACAGAAACTATGGCTACACCTTC. Protein product: CASRPRDRNYGYTF.

This clone was detected once. This sequence joins TRBV2 and TRBJ2-3; D unresolved. Trimming stripped 1 base from V and 1 base from J, with 6 bases between. The germline V gene encodes CDR1 SNHLY and CDR2 FYNNEI. This CDR3 contains 14 residues. For the CDR3, the DNA is TGTGCCAGCAGTGAAGGGTGGGGCACAGATACGCAGTATTTT. Translating gives CASSEGWGTDTQYF.

The chain joins TRBV11-2 to TRBJ2-5, with 15 bases that match TRBD2. The CDR3 is made up of 17 amino acids. After removal of 4 bases from V and 5 bases from J, the junction contained 8 bases not matched to a gene. The germline CDR1 and CDR2 sequences are SGHAT and FQNNGV. The CDR3 bases are TGTGCCAGCAGCTCCCGGACTAGCGGGAGGGCTAGGGAGACCCAGTACTTC. It encodes CASSSRTSGRARETQYF. Combining the CDR3 with reference TRBV11-2 and TRBJ2-5 gives the whole variable domain EAGVAQSPRYKIIEKRQSVAFWCNPISGHATLYWYQQILGQGPKLLIQFQNNGVVDDSQLPKDRFSAERLKGVDSTLKIQPAKLEDSAVYLCASSSRTSGRARETQYFGPGTRLLVL.